This section outlines one T cell receptor beta chain sequence together with its context. Its antigen remains unidentified. The data stem from a study of shared clonotypes between healthy human individuals. About the study: There were three CD4 naive, three CD4 memory, two CD8 naive and one CD8 memory plates per donor. The study's findings and limits: Blood was the sole source, and tissue repertoires probably differ. Researchers found naive subsets generally carried larger estimated richness than memory subsets.

Clones were sequenced by immunoSEQ multiplex PCR, and TCRdb holds only the in-frame ones, with some missing. The table records millions of clones, roughly 94% of them present only once. Germline CDR1 SNHLY, CDR2 FYNNEI. This CDR3 comprises 15 residues. Unmatched junction bases numbered 10, after V lost 8 bases and J lost 4 bases. This clonotype was sampled from a man aged 18 to 30 in good health. The sequenced sample was naive CD4+ T cells sorted from blood. Subset defined: CD45RA+ positively selected. The rearrangement joins TRBV2 to TRBJ1-3; 8 nucleotides match TRBD1. The CDR3 nucleotides are TGTGCCAGCGCCGCCGGTGGGACAGGCGGAAACACCATATATTTT. It translates to CASAAGGTGGNTIYF.